The 30 T cell receptor beta chains below were found in one sample sequenced in a study of T-cell reconstitution after alpha-beta-depleted transplantation in children. Researchers prepared the TCRbeta library using unique molecular identifiers, the study reports. TCRdb re-analysed the PCR reads in MiXCR, keeping a single row per CDR3 protein. The repertoire has some 390,000 distinct CDR3 sequences, roughly 21% of them found once; the top ten carry 3% to 4%. The material sequenced was PBMCs from the stem cell graft donor, taken from the stem cell graft. The receptors stem from a human donor who donated a stem cell graft to a child with acute myeloid leukemia.

V is TRBV20-1 and J is TRBJ2-7; D possibly corresponds to TRBD2 (6 bases). The CDR3 contains 13 residues. V lost 5 bases and J 3 bases, leaving 14 bases between the germline ends. Germline CDR1 is DFQATT and CDR2 is SNEGSKA (reference sequence). The CDR3 coding sequence is TGCAGTGCTCCTAGGACTATGAACTACGAGCAGTACTTC. This codes for CSAPRTMNYEQYF.

The sample holds many counts of this clonotype. V gene TRBV27 combines with J gene TRBJ2-3; perhaps D is TRBD1 or TRBD2 (6 bases each). The germline V gene has CDR1 MNHEY and CDR2 SMNVEV (reference sequence). This CDR3 is 14 amino acids long. V was cut by 3 bases and J by 5 bases, with 12 bases left in between. CDR3 protein: CASSLQGRGDTQYF. CDR3 nucleotides: TGTGCCAGCAGTTTGCAGGGGCGGGGAGATACGCAGTATTTT.

This clonotype showed up just a few times. J is TRBJ2-1 and V is TRBV6-1; maybe TRBD2 (5 bases). The CDR3 is 13 residues long. In germline, CDR1 is MNHNS, CDR2 SASEGT. Between the trimmed V and J ends, which lost 2 bases and 6 bases, there was a span of 8 bases. The CDR3 DNA follows: TGTGCCAGCAGTGAAACTAGGGCCAATGAGCAGTTCTTC. It codes for CASSETRANEQFF.

V usage is TRBV6-1 and J usage is TRBJ2-3; D might be TRBD2 (6 bases). V was trimmed by 6 bases and J by 0 bases, leaving 13 bases between them. The CDR3 contains 15 residues. Germline V gene lookup returns CDR1 MNHNS and CDR2 SASEGT. CDR3 amino acids: CASSRLGRSTDTQYF. The CDR3 bases are TGTGCCAGCAGCCGACTAGGTCGGAGCACAGATACGCAGTATTTT.

This clonotype was counted between two and nine times. The chain carries TRBV29-1 and TRBJ2-5; the match to TRBD2 covers 8 bases. Trimming cost V 8 bases and J 2 bases; bases outside gene matches: 13. CDR3 length: 15 residues. Germline CDR1 reads SQVTM; CDR2 reads ANQGSEA. This CDR3 reads CSPGRAGERQETQYF. CDR3 nucleotides: TGCAGCCCCGGTCGAGCGGGAGAGCGTCAAGAGACCCAGTACTTC.

This rearrangement joins TRBV20-1 to TRBJ2-3, with D hard to call. Looked up from germline, CDR1 is DFQATT and CDR2 is SNEGSKA (reference sequence). V was shortened by 6 bases and J by 0 bases, with 7 bases between the two germline ends. The CDR3 is 12 residues long. CDR3 in DNA: TGCAGTGCCTTCCTTAGCACAGATACGCAGTATTTT. This gives the protein CSAFLSTDTQYF.

This clonotype turned up a few times. The chain carries TRBV9 and TRBJ1-2; the match to TRBD1 covers 9 bases. The CDR3 spans 15 residues. V shed 4 bases, J shed 2 bases, and the junction held 6 bases outside the gene matches. CDR1 and CDR2 from the germline V gene are SGDLS and YYNGEE. CDR3 sequence: CASSTGGAPNYGYTF. DNA of the CDR3: TGTGCCAGCAGCACAGGGGGCGCGCCAAACTATGGCTACACCTTC.

This rearrangement joins TRBV12-3 or TRBV12-4 to TRBJ2-7; 11 bases are a match to TRBD2. V lost 3 bases to trimming and J lost 3 bases; unmatched junction nucleotides: 1. The CDR3 has 14 residues. In DNA, the CDR3 is TGTGCCAGCAGTTTCACTAGCGGGGGCTACGAGCAGTACTTC. This sequence encodes CASSFTSGGYEQYF.

The CDR3 nucleotides are TGTGCCAGCAACCCGGGACAGGGGATACGGACCGGGGAGCTGTTTTTT. Encoded protein: CASNPGQGIRTGELFF. The chain has TRBV6-1 and TRBJ2-2; 10 nucleotides line up with TRBD1. V dropped 7 bases and J dropped 5; count of bases not matched to a gene: 10. The CDR3 has 16 residues. CDR1 MNHNS and CDR2 SASEGT come from the germline V gene.

This chain links TRBV4-1 with TRBJ2-7, with 10 nucleotides matching TRBD2. The CDR3 length is 16 residues. Germline V gives CDR1 MGHRA, CDR2 YSYEKL. J lost 0 bases, V lost 4 bases, and 6 bases had no gene match. The CDR3 sequence: CASSPGLAALSYEQYF. CDR3 nucleotide sequence: TGCGCCAGCAGCCCCGGACTAGCGGCGCTCTCCTACGAGCAGTACTTC.

There are a few counts of this clonotype. The chain couples TRBV20-1 to TRBJ2-5, with D possibly being TRBD2 (5 bases). V gave up 3 bases and J gave up 5 bases, with 7 bases separating them. Germline values: CDR1 DFQATT, CDR2 SNEGSKA (reference sequence). This CDR3 has 11 residues. Here the CDR3 DNA reads TGCAGTGCTAGGCGGAGGGAGACCCAGTACTTC. It encodes CSARRRETQYF.

The chain has TRBV28 and TRBJ1-1; 8 bases are shared with TRBD1. V lost 1 base to trimming and J lost 11 bases; unmatched junction nucleotides: 15. From germline, CDR1 is MDHEN and CDR2 SYDVKM. The CDR3 contains 16 residues. CDR3 in amino acids: CASSLLPGQGVPGAFF. CDR3 bases: TGTGCCAGCAGTTTATTACCAGGACAGGGAGTTCCTGGGGCTTTCTTT. The complete variable domain, with remaining parts taken from reference TRBV28 and TRBJ1-1, reads DVKVTQSSRYLVKRTGEKVFLECVQDMDHENMFWYRQDPGLGLRLIYFSYDVKMKEKGDIPEGYSVSREKKERFSLILESASTNQTSMYLCASSLLPGQGVPGAFFGQGTRLTVV.

For this clonotype: A read error may explain this, as a much larger clone is one base away. The chain carries TRBV29-1 and TRBJ2-5; 7 bases match TRBD1. V gave up 4 bases and J gave up 4 bases; unmatched junction bases: 9. The V gene's germline CDR1 is SQVTM and CDR2 ANQGSEA. This CDR3 comprises 14 residues. For the CDR3, the DNA is TGCAGCGTTGCTCGGACAGGTCGAGGAGAGACCCAGTACTTC. Translating gives CSVARTGRGETQYF.

This clonotype was seen a few times. The chain employs TRBV7-9 and TRBJ2-2, with D perhaps matching TRBD2 (5 bases). V was cut by 6 bases and J by 3 bases, with 17 bases left in between. Germline assignment: CDR1 SEHNR and CDR2 FQNEAQ (reference sequence). The CDR3 sequence is 16 residues long. The CDR3: CASSGKREADTGELFF. The CDR3 DNA follows: TGTGCCAGCAGTGGGAAAAGAGAAGCGGACACCGGGGAGCTGTTTTTT.

The chain links TRBV7-2 to TRBJ1-5; the D is unclear. Germline CDR1 and CDR2: SGHTA and FQGNSA. V lost 5 bases and J lost 3, with 8 bases in between. The CDR3 is made up of 13 amino acids. Here the CDR3 reads CASSRGDNQPQHF. As DNA, the CDR3 is TGTGCCAGCAGCCGGGGTGACAATCAGCCCCAGCATTTT.

The V call is TRBV27, the J call TRBJ2-5; TRBD1 agrees at 10 bases. The J segment lost 5 bases and the V segment lost 5 bases, leaving 11 bases of the junction unmatched. Per germline, CDR1 MNHEY and CDR2 SMNVEV (reference sequence). The CDR3 is 16 amino acids. The CDR3 bases are TGTGCCAGCAGTCTACGACAGGGGGCGGATGGGGAGACCCAGTACTTC. Its protein is CASSLRQGADGETQYF.

V is TRBV28 and J is TRBJ2-6, with TRBD1 matching 8 bases. This CDR3 has 17 amino acids. CDR1 and CDR2 (germline): MDHEN, SYDVKM. With V trimmed by 5 bases and J by 0 bases, 6 bases remained unmatched. The CDR3, as DNA: TGTGCCAGCAGTGCGACAGGGGCAGGCTCTGGGGCCAACGTCCTGACTTTC. Amino acid sequence: CASSATGAGSGANVLTF.

V is TRBV28 and J is TRBJ1-1; D not resolved. The ends were cut back, 4 bases at V and 4 bases at J, with 13 bases in the middle. Germline CDR1 and CDR2: MDHEN and SYDVKM. CDR3 size: 14 residues. The CDR3 bases are TGTGCCAGCAGTTCTTTAGGGTTGGGCACTGAAGCTTTCTTT. It is translated as CASSSLGLGTEAFF.

In this sample, this clonotype turned up many times. The V and J genes are TRBV10-3 and TRBJ1-5; the match to TRBD1 covers 8 bases. The CDR3 totals 17 residues. CDR1 is ENHRY and CDR2 is SYGVKD in the germline V gene. V gave up 6 bases and J gave up 6 bases; unmatched junction bases: 16. CDR3 sequence: CAISQVLRQGRSQPQHF. CDR3 bases: TGTGCCATCAGCCAGGTGCTCAGACAGGGGCGTAGTCAGCCCCAGCATTTT.

The table lists this clonotype with a few counts. The chain is built from TRBV7-3 and TRBJ1-6; no reliable D call. Germline V gene data show CDR1 as SGHTA and CDR2 as FQGTGA. V dropped 0 bases and J dropped 9 bases, with 6 bases sitting between them. The CDR3 loop spans 13 amino acids. The CDR3 protein is CASSLTPLSPLHF. The CDR3 nucleotides are TGTGCCAGCAGCTTAACCCCCCTTTCACCCCTCCACTTT.

This clonotype was detected ten times or more. This chain connects TRBV12-3 or TRBV12-4 to TRBJ1-5, with 9 bases that match TRBD1. The V and J ends lost 5 bases and 2 bases, in that order; junction bases with no gene match: 7. The CDR3 length is 16 residues. The CDR3 region is CASSQGTGRGNQPQHF. CDR3 nucleotide sequence: TGTGCCAGCAGTCAAGGGACAGGGAGAGGCAATCAGCCCCAGCATTTT.

This rearrangement joins TRBV6-5 to TRBJ1-2; unclear D gene. Deletions cut 4 bases from V and 10 bases from J, with 16 bases between. The CDR3 is 13 residues long. Per the germline V gene, CDR1 is MNHEY and CDR2 is SVGAGI. In DNA form, the CDR3 reads TGTGCCAGCAGTTCTAACTGGTGGGGAGCCTACACCTTC. Translated, it gives CASSSNWWGAYTF.

V gene TRBV5-6 combines with J gene TRBJ2-1, with a possible D match to TRBD2 (5 bases). This CDR3 has 15 residues. Germline loops: CDR1 SGHDT, CDR2 YYEEEE. Trimming took off 0 bases at V and 7 bases at J, with 14 bases between the two ends. The CDR3 DNA is TGTGCCAGCAGCTTGGATGAGGGAGTGGGGAATGAGCAGTTCTTC. This sequence encodes CASSLDEGVGNEQFF.

This clonotype was found many times. The chain couples TRBV12-3 or TRBV12-4 to TRBJ1-2; D might be TRBD1 (6 bases). V was cut by 3 bases and J by 4 bases, with 12 bases left in between. The CDR3 runs 14 residues. CDR3 in amino acids: CASSLDGTIYGYTF. CDR3 nucleotides: TGTGCCAGCAGTTTGGATGGGACAATCTATGGCTACACCTTC.

This clonotype was detected ten times or more. The chain links TRBV10-3 to TRBJ1-6, with D maybe TRBD1 (5 bases). Germline assignment: CDR1 ENHRY and CDR2 SYGVKD. This CDR3 region has 13 residues. The germline V and J ends were trimmed by 6 bases and 6 bases, with 9 bases remaining between them. The chain's CDR3 is CAIRDSGNSPLHF. The CDR3 bases are TGTGCCATCAGAGACAGCGGTAATTCACCCCTCCACTTT.

The V gene is TRBV11-1, the J gene TRBJ2-1; 7 nucleotides match TRBD2. The CDR3 covers 18 residues. V lost 5 bases, J lost 2 bases, and 15 bases stayed unmatched. In germline, CDR1 is SGHAT, CDR2 FQDESV (reference sequence). The CDR3 loop reads CASSPLRRLAVTYNEQFF. Written as DNA, the CDR3 is TGTGCCAGCAGCCCCCTTCGGCGACTAGCTGTTACCTACAATGAGCAGTTCTTC.

This clonotype occurred many times. This sequence joins TRBV29-1 and TRBJ1-2, with D possibly matching TRBD1 (6 bases). V was trimmed by 8 bases and J by 6 bases, leaving 19 bases between them. The germline V gene encodes CDR1 SQVTM and CDR2 ANQGSEA. CDR3 length equals 13 residues. The CDR3 is CSTGHSRRDGYTF. CDR3 DNA sequence: TGCAGCACGGGACACTCAAGGAGGGATGGCTACACCTTC. Based on the CDR3 plus reference TRBV29-1 and TRBJ1-2, the full variable domain is SAVISQKPSRDICQRGTSLTIQCQVDSQVTMMFWYRQQPGQSLTLIATANQGSEATYESGFVIDKFPISRPNLTFSTLTVSNMSPEDSSIYLCSTGHSRRDGYTFGSGTRLTVV.

The J gene is TRBJ2-1, the V gene TRBV19, with D unresolved. This CDR3 comprises 14 residues. Trimming shortened V by 7 bases and J by 4 bases, and 14 bases separated the two germline ends. Germline assignment: CDR1 LNHDA and CDR2 SQIVND (reference sequence). CDR3 amino acids: CASTPAHGYNEQFF. CDR3 nucleotides: TGTGCCAGTACCCCGGCGCACGGATACAATGAGCAGTTCTTC. Drawing the rest from reference TRBV19 and TRBJ2-1, the complete variable domain is DGGITQSPKYLFRKEGQNVTLSCEQNLNHDAMYWYRQDPGQGLRLIYYSQIVNDFQKGDIAEGYSVSREKKESFPLTVTSAQKNPTAFYLCASTPAHGYNEQFFGPGTRLTVL.

This clonotype has only one observation. V is TRBV12-3 or TRBV12-4 and J is TRBJ2-3, with D perhaps matching TRBD2 (6 bases). Between the trimmed V and J ends, which lost 4 bases and 11 bases, there was a span of 10 bases. CDR3 size: 11 residues. CDR3 amino acids: CASSSTRMQYF. The CDR3 DNA follows: TGTGCCAGCAGTTCGACTAGAATGCAGTATTTT.

This clonotype was seen more than once but under ten times. The chain has TRBV24-1 and TRBJ2-3; the match to TRBD2 covers 8 bases. CDR3 length: 19 amino acids. After removal of 4 bases from V and 0 bases from J, the junction contained 14 bases not matched to a gene. Germline assignment: CDR1 KGHDR and CDR2 SFDVKD. The CDR3 loop is CATSDTGTRFDTSTDTQYF. For the CDR3, the DNA is TGTGCCACCAGTGACACCGGGACTAGGTTCGATACGAGCACAGATACGCAGTATTTT.